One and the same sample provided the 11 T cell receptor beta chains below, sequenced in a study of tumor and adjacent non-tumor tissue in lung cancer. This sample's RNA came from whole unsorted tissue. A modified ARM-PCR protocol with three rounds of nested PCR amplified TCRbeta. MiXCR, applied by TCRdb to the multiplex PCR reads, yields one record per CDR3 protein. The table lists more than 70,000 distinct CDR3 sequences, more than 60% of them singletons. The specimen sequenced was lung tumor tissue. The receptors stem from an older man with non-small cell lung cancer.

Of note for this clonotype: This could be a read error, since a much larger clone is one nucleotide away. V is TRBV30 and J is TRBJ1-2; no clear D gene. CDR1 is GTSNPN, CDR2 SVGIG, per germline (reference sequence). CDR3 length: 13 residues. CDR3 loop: CDWLRRANYGYTF. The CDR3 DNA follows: TGTGACTGGCTCCGGCGAGCTAACTATGGCTACACCTTC.

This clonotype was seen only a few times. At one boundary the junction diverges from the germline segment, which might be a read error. DNA of the CDR3: TGTGCCAGCACTCGCGGGGGGAATGGGCAGATCTTC. Amino acids: CASTRGGNGQIF. This rearrangement joins TRBV6-6 to TRBJ2-1, with 8 bases matching TRBD2. This CDR3 spans 12 amino acids. Germline values: CDR1 MNHNY, CDR2 SVGAGI (reference sequence).

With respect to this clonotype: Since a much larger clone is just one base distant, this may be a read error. The CDR3 nucleotides read TGTACCAGCAGCGCTCACAGGGGCAACCTGAACACTGAAGCTTTCTTT. Its translation is CTSSAHRGNLNTEAFF. The J gene is TRBJ1-1, the V gene TRBV14; the match to TRBD1 covers 7 bases. Per germline, CDR1 SGHDN and CDR2 FVKESK. This CDR3 has 16 amino acids.

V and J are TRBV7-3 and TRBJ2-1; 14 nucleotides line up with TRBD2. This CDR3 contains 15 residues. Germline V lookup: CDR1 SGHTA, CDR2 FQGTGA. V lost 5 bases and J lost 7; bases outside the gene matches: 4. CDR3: CASSIGTSGSNEQFF. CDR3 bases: TGTGCCAGCAGCATTGGGACTAGCGGGAGTAATGAGCAGTTCTTC.

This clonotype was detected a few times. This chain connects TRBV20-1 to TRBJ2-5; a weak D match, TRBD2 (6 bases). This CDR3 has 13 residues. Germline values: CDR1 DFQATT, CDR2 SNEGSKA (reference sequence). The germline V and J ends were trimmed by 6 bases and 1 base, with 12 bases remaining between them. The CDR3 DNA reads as TGCAGTGCACCGTCCGGGAGCCAAGAGACCCAGTACTTC. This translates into CSAPSGSQETQYF.

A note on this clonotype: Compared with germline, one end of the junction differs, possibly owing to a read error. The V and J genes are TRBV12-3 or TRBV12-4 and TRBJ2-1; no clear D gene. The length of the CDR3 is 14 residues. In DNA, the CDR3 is TGTGCCGGCAGGCCAGCCAAGTCCTACAATGAACAGTTCTTC. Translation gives CAGRPAKSYNEQFF.

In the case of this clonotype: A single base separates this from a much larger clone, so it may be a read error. The CDR3, as DNA: TGCAGCGTTGAAGGAGGGGGCGCGAGTATTGAAGCTTTCTTT. Protein: CSVEGGGASIEAFF. The rearrangement joins TRBV29-1 to TRBJ1-1, with 7 bases that match TRBD1. This CDR3 has 14 amino acids. The V gene's germline CDR1 is SQVTM and CDR2 ANQGSEA. J gave up 7 bases and V 1 base, and 9 bases lay outside the gene matches. Based on the CDR3 plus reference TRBV29-1 and TRBJ1-1, the full variable domain is SAVISQKPSRDICQRGTSLTIQCQVDSQVTMMFWYRQQPGQSLTLIATANQGSEATYESGFVIDKFPISRPNLTFSTLTVSNMSPEDSSIYLCSVEGGGASIEAFFGQGTRLTVV.

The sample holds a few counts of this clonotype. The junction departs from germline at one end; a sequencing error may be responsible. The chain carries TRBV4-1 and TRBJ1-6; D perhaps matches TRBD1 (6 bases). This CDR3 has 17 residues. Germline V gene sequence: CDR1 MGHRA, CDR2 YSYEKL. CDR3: CACSHGLTGTGGSPLHF. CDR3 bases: TGTGCCTGCAGCCACGGCTTGACAGGAACAGGCGGTTCACCCCTCCACTTT.

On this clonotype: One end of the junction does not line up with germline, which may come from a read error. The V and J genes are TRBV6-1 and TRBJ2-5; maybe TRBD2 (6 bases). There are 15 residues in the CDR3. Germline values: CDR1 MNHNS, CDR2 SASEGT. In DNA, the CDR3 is TGTGCCAGCAGCGAAAGGGGACTGTTACAAGATACCCAGTACTTC. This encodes CASSERGLLQDTQYF.

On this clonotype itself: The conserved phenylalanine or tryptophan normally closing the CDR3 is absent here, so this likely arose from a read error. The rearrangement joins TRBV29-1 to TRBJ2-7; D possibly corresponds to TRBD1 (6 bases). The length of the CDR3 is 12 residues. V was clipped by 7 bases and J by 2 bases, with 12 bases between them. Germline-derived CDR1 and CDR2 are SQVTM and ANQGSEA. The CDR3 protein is CSAGTFPYEQYS. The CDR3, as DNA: TGCAGCGCCGGGACATTCCCCTACGAGCAGTACTCC.

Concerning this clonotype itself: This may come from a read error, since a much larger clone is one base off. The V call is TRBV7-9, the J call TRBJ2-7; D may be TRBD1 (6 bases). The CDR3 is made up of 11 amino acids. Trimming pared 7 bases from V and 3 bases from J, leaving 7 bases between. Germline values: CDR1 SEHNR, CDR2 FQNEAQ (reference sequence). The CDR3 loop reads CASIGGYEQYF. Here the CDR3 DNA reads TGTGCCAGCATAGGGGGCTACGAGCAGTACTTC. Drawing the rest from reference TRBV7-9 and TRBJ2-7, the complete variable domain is DTGVSQNPRHKITKRGQNVTFRCDPISEHNRLYWYRQTLGQGPEFLTYFQNEAQLEKSRLLSDRFSAERPKGSFSTLEIQRTEQGDSAMYLCASIGGYEQYFGPGTRLTVT.